Given below is one TCR beta chain in context. There is no known antigen for this receptor. This entry belongs to a study of monozygotic twins with inflammatory bowel disease (dated by TCRdb to between 2018 and 2021). The study in broad terms: In total, some 30 monozygotic twin pairs made up the full study: 19 Danish pairs, all IBD-discordant, plus nine German pairs, of which four were IBD-concordant and five were IBD-discordant. Within discordant pairs, disease-associated traits were sought mainly by comparing IBD patients with their genetically identical healthy co-twins. Each individual had, on average, about 151 000 unique TCRalpha sequences and 181 000 unique TCRbeta sequences available for analysis. On the study overall, not on this receptor specifically: Repertoire similarity did not differ between concordant and discordant twins, possibly due to limited statistical power. The results gave no support for a single strong signal or clonotype linked to IBD. Compared with healthy twins, IBD patients had fewer clonotypes in common with other individuals, a difference most pronounced in patients showing signs of disease activity. A decrease in TCRbeta repertoire diversity, as measured by inverse Simpson index, was observed in IBD patients compared with their healthy co-twins. Distinction between different T cell subtypes could not be achieved in the analysis. Because patients were on differing immunosuppressive treatments, the repertoires may have picked up extra background noise and inter-individual variability.

From each donor, a roughly 2.5 ml peripheral blood sample was collected into PAXgene tubes and stored at -80 degrees C. Total RNA was isolated from whole blood with the PAXgene blood miRNA kit on an automated QIAcube, without T cell sorting. Deep TCRalpha and TCRbeta repertoire profiling with unique molecular barcoding was performed on peripheral blood of monozygotic twin pairs concordant or discordant for inflammatory bowel disease. Smoking habits were recorded for all twin pairs, and each individual was classified as a current, former or never smoker. Preparation of the library involved 5' RACE. The input for every TCR library was around 3,800 ng of total RNA. For each sample, cDNA synthesis was carried out in eight separate reactions using SMARTScribe reverse transcriptase. During cDNA synthesis, unique molecular identifiers containing a 6-nucleotide sample barcode were introduced by template switching. Amplification of TCRalpha and TCRbeta cDNA involved two nested PCRs of approximately 16 and 9 cycles, and each PCR was followed by bead purification. Before amplification, cDNA was treated with uracil DNA-glycosylase and purified using the QIAquick PCR purification kit. The second PCR added Illumina TruSeq-compatible adapters along with sample-specific barcodes. TapeStation and Qubit were used to check library quality and concentration, and approximately 5 ng of each library went into the pool. Sequencing of pooled libraries was carried out on an Illumina HiSeq2500 single-index Rapid Run using 2 x 100 bp reads and custom sequencing primers. The paper's processing steps were these. PCR and sequencing errors were corrected by UMI-based consensus assembly using MiGEC version 1.2.6. MiXCR version 2.1.1 handled V(D)J alignment, clonotype assembly and CDR3 extraction. Gene usage, clonotype sharing and MAIT/NKT TCR abundance were normalised by analysing the top 1000, 10 000 and 20 000 clonotypes per sample. After downsampling to 27 000 UMIs, diversity was calculated as the inverse Simpson index using the vegan R package. Paired Mann-Whitney U tests on discordant twin pairs were used, with Benjamini-Hochberg multiple-testing correction. TCRdb reanalyzed the reads, keeping one entry per CDR3 protein sequence and omitting DNA. What appears here as the V and J calls and clone size reflects TCRdb's work, not the paper's. The sample table gives approximately 160,000 distinct CDR3 sequences. The ten largest make up less than 7.5% of the sample.

The CDR3 runs 16 residues from the cysteine to the phenylalanine. Only the protein sequence is given. The receptor was derived from a human donor with ulcerative colitis or Crohn's disease, or a healthy co-twin of an affected twin (not recorded which). The sequencing input was blood. Recombination joined TRBV12-3 or TRBV12-4 with TRBJ2-1; TCRdb outputs TRBD2, but without DNA this stays unchecked. The CDR3 protein sequence reads: CASSYGAGGTGAEQFF.